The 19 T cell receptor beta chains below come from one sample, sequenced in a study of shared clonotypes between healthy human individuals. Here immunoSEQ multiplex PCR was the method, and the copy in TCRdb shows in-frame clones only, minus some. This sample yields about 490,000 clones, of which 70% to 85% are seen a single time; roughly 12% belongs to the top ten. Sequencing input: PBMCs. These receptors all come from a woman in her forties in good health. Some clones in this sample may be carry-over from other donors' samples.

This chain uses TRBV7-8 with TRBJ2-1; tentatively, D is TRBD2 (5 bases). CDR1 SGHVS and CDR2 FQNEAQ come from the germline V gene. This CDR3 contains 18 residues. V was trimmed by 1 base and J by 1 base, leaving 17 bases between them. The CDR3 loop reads CASSLDGGPLNSYNEQFF. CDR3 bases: TGTGCCAGCAGCTTAGATGGCGGGCCACTCAATTCCTACAATGAGCAGTTCTTC.

CDR3 in amino acids: CASSFLGSGDISGNTIYF. The CDR3, as DNA: TGCGCCAGCAGCTTTTTGGGAAGTGGGGATATCTCTGGAAACACCATATATTTT. The rearrangement links TRBV5-1 to TRBJ1-3; the D is unclear. The length of the CDR3 is 18 residues. V lost 2 bases and J 0 bases, leaving 18 bases between the germline ends. Per germline, CDR1 SGHRS and CDR2 YFSETQ.

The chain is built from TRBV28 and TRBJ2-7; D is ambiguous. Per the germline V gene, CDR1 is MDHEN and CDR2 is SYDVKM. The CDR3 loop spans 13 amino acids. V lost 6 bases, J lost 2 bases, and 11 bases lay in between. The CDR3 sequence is CASRKGLPYEQYF. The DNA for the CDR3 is TGTGCCAGCAGAAAAGGGTTACCCTACGAGCAGTACTTC.

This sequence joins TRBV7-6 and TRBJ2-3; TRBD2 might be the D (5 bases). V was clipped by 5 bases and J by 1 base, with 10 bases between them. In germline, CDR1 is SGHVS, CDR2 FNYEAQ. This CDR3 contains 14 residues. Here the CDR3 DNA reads TGTGCCAGCAGCCCCGAACTAGGCACAGATACGCAGTATTTT. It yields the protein CASSPELGTDTQYF.

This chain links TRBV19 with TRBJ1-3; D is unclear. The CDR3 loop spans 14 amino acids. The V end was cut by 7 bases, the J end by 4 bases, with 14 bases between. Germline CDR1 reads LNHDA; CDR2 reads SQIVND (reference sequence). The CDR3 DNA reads TGTGCCAGTACCGACCGGGCCTCGGGAAACACCATATATTTT. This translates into CASTDRASGNTIYF.

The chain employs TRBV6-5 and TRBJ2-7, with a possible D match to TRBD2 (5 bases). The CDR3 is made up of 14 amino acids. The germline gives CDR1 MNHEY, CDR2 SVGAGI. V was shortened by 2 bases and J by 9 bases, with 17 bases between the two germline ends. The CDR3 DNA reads TGTGCCAGCAGTTACGCACCATACGAGGGAAGGCAGTACTTC. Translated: CASSYAPYEGRQYF.

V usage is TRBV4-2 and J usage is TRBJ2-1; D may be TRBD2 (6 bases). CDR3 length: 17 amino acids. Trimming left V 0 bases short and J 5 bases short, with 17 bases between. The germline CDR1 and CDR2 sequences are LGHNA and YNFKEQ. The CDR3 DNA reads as TGTGCCAGCAGCCAAGATCGGTCGGCGGGAAGGCACAATGAGCAGTTCTTC. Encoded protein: CASSQDRSAGRHNEQFF.

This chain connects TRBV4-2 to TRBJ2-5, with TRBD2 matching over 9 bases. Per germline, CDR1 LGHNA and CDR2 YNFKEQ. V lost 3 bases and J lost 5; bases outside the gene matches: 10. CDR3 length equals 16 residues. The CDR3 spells CASSHPGTSPMETQYF. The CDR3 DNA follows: TGTGCCAGCAGCCACCCAGGGACTAGCCCAATGGAGACCCAGTACTTC.

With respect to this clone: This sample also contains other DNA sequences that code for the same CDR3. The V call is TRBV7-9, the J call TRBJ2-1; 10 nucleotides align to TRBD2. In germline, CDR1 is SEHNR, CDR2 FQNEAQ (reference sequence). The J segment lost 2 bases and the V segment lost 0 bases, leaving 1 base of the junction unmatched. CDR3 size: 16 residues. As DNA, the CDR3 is TGTGCCAGCAGCTTAGCGCTAGCGGGAGCCTACAATGAGCAGTTCTTC. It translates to CASSLALAGAYNEQFF. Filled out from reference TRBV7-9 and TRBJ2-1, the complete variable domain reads DTGVSQNPRHKITKRGQNVTFRCDPISEHNRLYWYRQTLGQGPEFLTYFQNEAQLEKSRLLSDRFSAERPKGSFSTLEIQRTEQGDSAMYLCASSLALAGAYNEQFFGPGTRLTVL.

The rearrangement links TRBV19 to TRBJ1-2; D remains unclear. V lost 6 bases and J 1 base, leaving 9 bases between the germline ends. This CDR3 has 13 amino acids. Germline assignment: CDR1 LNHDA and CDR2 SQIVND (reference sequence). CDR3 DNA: TGTGCCAGTAGGCGCGGGGTTAACTATGGCTACACCTTC. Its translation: CASRRGVNYGYTF.

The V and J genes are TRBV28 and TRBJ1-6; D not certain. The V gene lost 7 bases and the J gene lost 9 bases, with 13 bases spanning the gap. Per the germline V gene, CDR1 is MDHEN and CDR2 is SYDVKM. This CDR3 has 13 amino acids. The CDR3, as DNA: TGTGCCAGCAAGGCCTTAGGGTTTTCACCCCTCCACTTT. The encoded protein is CASKALGFSPLHF.

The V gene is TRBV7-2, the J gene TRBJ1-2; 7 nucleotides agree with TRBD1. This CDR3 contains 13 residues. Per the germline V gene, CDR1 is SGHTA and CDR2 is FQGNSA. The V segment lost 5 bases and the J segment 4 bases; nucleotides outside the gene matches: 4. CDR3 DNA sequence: TGTGCCAGCAGCCAAAGGACAGGCTATGGCTACACCTTC. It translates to CASSQRTGYGYTF.

CDR3 residues: CASGTPGAQGTGELFF. The CDR3 coding sequence is TGTGCCAGCGGGACCCCGGGAGCCCAAGGCACCGGGGAGCTGTTTTTT. This rearrangement joins TRBV28 to TRBJ2-2; D possibly corresponds to TRBD2 (6 bases). Germline loops: CDR1 MDHEN, CDR2 SYDVKM. The V and J ends lost 8 bases and 4 bases respectively, with 20 bases between them. The CDR3 spans 16 residues.

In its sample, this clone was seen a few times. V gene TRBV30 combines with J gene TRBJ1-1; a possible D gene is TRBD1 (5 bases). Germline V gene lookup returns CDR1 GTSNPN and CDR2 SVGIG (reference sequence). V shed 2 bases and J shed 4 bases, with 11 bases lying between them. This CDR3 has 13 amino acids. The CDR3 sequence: CAWSPRGSTEAFF. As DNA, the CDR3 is TGTGCCTGGAGTCCCCGGGGGAGCACTGAAGCTTTCTTT.

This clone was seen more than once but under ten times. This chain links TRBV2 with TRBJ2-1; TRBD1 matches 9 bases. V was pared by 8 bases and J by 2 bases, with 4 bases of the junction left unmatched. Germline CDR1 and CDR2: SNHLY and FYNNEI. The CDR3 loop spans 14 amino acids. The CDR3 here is CASAGTGTYNEQFF. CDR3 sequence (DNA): TGTGCCAGCGCCGGGACAGGGACCTACAATGAGCAGTTCTTC.

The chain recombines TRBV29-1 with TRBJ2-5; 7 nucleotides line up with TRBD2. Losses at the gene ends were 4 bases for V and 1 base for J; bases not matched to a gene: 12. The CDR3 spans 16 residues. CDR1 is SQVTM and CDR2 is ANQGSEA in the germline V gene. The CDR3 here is CSVGTSALPPQETQYF. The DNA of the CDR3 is TGCAGCGTTGGAACTAGCGCCCTCCCACCCCAAGAGACCCAGTACTTC.

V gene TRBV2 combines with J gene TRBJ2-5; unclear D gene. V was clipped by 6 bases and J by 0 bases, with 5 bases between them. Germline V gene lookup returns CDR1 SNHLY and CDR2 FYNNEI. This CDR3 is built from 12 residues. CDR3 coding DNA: TGTGCCAGCAGGCTATACCAAGAGACCCAGTACTTC. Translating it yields CASRLYQETQYF.

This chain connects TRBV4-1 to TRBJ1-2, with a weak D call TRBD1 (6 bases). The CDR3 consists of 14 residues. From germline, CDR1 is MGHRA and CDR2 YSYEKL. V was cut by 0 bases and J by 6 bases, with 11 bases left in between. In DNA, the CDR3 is TGCGCCAGCAGCCAAGATGGGGGCGGGAATGGCTACACCTTC. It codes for CASSQDGGGNGYTF.

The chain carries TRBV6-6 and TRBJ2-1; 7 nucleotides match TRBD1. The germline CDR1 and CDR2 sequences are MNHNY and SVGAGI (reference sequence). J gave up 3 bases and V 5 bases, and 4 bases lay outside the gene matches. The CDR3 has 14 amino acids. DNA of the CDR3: TGTGCCAGCAGTGGGACAGACTTCTACAATGAGCAGTTCTTC. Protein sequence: CASSGTDFYNEQFF.